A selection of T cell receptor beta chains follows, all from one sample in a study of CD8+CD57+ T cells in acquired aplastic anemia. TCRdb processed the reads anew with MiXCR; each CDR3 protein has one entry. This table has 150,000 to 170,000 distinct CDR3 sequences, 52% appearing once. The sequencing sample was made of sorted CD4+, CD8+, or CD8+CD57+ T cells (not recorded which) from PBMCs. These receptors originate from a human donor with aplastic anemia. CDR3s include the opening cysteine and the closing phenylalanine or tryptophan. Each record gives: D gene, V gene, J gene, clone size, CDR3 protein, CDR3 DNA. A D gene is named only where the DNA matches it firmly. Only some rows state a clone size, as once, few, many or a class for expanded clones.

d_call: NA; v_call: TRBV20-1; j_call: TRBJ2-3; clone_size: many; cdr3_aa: CSAETGDTDTQYF; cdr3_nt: TGCAGTGCTGAGACTGGCGACACAGATACGCAGTATTTT
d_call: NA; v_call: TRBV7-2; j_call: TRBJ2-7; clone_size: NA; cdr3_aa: CASSLLRSSYELYF; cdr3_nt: TGTGCCAGCAGCTTATTGCGGAGCTCCTACGAGCTGTACTTC
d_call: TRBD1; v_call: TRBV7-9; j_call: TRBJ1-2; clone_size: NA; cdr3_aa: CASSPEDRDNGYTF; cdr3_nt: TGTGCCAGCAGCCCGGAGGACAGGGATAATGGCTACACCTTC
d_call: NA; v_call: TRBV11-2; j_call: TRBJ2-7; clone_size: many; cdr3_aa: CASSLDGQGYLSYEQYF; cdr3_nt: TGTGCCAGCAGCTTAGATGGGCAGGGTTATTTGTCCTACGAGCAGTACTTC
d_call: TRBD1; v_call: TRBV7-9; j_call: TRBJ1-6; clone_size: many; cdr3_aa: CASTQTGSNSPLHF; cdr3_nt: TGTGCCAGCACCCAGACAGGGTCTAATTCACCCCTCCACTTT
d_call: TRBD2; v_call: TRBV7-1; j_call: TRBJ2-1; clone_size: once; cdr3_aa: CASSSVPGLAGSSYNEQFF; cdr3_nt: TGTGCCAGCAGCTCGGTCCCGGGACTAGCGGGGAGCTCCTACAATGAGCAGTTCTTC
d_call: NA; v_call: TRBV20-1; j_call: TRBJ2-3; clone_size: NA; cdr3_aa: CSATLLLRSPDTQYF; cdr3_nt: TGCAGTGCTACACTCCTGCTGCGTAGTCCAGATACACAGTATTTT
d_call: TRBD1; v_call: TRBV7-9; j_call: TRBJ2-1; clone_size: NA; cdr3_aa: CASSQNTGAEQFF; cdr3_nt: TGTGCCAGCAGCCAGAACACAGGGGCCGAGCAGTTCTTC
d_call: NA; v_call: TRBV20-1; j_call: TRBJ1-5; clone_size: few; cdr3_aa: CSARDRAASYRNQPQHF; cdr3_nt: TGCAGTGCTAGAGATCGGGCTGCCAGCTACCGCAATCAGCCCCAGCATTTT
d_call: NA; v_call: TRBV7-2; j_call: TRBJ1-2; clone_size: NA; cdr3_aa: CASNPSGYGYTF; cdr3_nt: TGTGCCAGCAACCCATCGGGCTATGGCTACACCTTC
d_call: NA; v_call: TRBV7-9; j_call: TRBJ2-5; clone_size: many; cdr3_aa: CASRGGVETQYF; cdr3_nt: TGTGCCAGCAGAGGAGGGGTAGAGACCCAGTACTTC
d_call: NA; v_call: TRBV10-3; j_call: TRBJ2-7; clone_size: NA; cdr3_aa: CAISESSTATYEQYF; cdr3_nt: TGTGCCATCAGTGAGTCTAGCACGGCTACCTACGAGCAGTACTTC
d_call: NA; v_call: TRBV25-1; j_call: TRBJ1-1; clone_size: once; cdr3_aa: CASSEGGRVVKTEAFF; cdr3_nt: TGTGCCAGCAGTGAAGGTGGCAGGGTAGTTAAGACTGAAGCTTTCTTT
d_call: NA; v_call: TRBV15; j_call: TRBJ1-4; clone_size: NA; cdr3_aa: CATSRTAATNEKLFF; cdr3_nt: TGTGCCACCAGCAGAACAGCCGCAACTAATGAAAAACTGTTTTTT
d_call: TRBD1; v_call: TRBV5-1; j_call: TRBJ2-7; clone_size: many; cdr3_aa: CASSLGQGASEQYF; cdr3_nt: TGCGCCAGCAGCTTGGGACAGGGGGCGTCCGAGCAGTACTTC
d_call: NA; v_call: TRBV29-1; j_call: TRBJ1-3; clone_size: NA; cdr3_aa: CSVERTKAGNTIYF; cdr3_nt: TGCAGCGTTGAACGTACGAAAGCTGGAAACACCATATATTTT
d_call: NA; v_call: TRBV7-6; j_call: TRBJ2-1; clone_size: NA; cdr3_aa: CASGPNEQFF; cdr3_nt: TGTGCCAGCGGGCCCAATGAGCAGTTCTTC
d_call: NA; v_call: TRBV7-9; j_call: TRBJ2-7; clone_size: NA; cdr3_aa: CASCGGASYEQYF; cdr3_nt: TGTGCCAGCTGTGGTGGGGCCTCCTACGAGCAGTACTTC
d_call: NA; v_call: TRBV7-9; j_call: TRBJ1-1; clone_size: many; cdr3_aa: CASSFEQGTEAFF; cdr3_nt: TGTGCCAGCAGCTTCGAGCAAGGCACTGAAGCTTTCTTT
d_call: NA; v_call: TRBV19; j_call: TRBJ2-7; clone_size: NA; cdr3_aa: CATSWGASYEQYF; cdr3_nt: TGTGCCACCTCGTGGGGGGCTTCTTACGAGCAGTACTTC
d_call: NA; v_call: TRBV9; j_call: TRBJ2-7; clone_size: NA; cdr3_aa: CASSAGAPYEQYF; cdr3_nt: TGTGCCAGCAGCGCAGGGGCCCCCTACGAGCAGTACTTC
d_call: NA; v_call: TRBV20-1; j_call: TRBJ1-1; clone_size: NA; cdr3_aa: CSARPEAFF; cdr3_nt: TGCAGTGCACGGCCTGAAGCTTTCTTT
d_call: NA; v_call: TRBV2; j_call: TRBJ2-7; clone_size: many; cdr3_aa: CASSEFPSASSYEQYF; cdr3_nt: TGTGCCAGCAGTGAATTTCCTAGCGCGAGCTCCTACGAGCAGTACTTC
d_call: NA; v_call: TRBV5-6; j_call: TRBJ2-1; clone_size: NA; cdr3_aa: CASSLRRHKYNEQFF; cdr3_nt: TGTGCCAGCAGCTTGAGGCGACATAAGTACAATGAGCAGTTCTTC
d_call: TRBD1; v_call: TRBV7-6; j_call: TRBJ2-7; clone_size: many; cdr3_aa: CASSPGTGSHEQYF; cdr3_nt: TGTGCCAGCAGTCCCGGGACAGGGTCCCACGAGCAGTACTTC
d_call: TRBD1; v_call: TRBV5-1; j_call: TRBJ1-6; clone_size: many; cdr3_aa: CASSFGRGLYNSPLHF; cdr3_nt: TGCGCCAGCAGCTTTGGCAGGGGGCTATATAATTCACCCCTCCACTTT
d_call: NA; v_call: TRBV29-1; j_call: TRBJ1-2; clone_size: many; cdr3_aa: CSVEDSGPAPTF; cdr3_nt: TGCAGCGTTGAAGATTCCGGGCCAGCCCCCACCTTC
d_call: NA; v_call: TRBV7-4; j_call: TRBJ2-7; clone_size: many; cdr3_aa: CASSRRGRSSYEQYF; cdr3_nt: TGTGCCAGCAGCCGGCGGGGGCGGAGCTCCTACGAGCAGTACTTC